This TCR beta chain emerged from a study of persistence of HIV-infected CD4 T cells. The immunoSEQ assay was version 4, run in survey mode. Some clones are missing from TCRdb's copy, which holds only in-frame ones; the method was immunoSEQ multiplex PCR. Of about 60,000 clones in the sample, roughly 75% were seen once. Comment on this clone: As yet, its antigen is unknown.

This CDR3 contains 14 residues. Trimming left V 4 bases short and J 11 bases short, with 17 bases between. CDR1 and CDR2 (germline): MGHDK, SYGVNS. Cells were stimulated with overlapping HIV-1 Gag 15-mer peptides. Sorted nonresponding memory CD4+ T cells were CD40L-negative, CD69-negative, CD45RO-high. This specimen was CD4+ T cells sorted from PBMCs after roughly 18-hour stimulation, taken from a patient who received antiretroviral therapy. The V call is TRBV25-1, the J call TRBJ1-4, with a tentative D call TRBD1 (5 bases). The TCR sequence derives from an adult man with HIV who was CMV-seropositive. The CDR3 region is CASSGRLAGGKLFF. CDR3 DNA sequence: TGTGCCAGCAGTGGTCGGCTGGCGGGGGGGAAACTGTTTTTT.